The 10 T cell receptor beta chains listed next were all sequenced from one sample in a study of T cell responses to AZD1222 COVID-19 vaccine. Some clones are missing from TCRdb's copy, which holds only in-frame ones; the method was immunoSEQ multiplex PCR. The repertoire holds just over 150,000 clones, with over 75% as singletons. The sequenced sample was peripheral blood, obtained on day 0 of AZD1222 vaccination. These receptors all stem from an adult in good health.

CDR3 region: CASSSGQGNEKLFF. The CDR3 DNA follows: TGCGCCAGCAGCTCGGGACAGGGTAATGAAAAACTGTTTTTT. The chain has TRBV5-1 and TRBJ1-4, with 9 nucleotides matching TRBD1. CDR1 and CDR2 (germline): SGHRS, YFSETQ. The CDR3 loop spans 14 amino acids. The V gene end was trimmed by 3 bases and the J gene end by 4 bases; junction bases not matched to a gene: 1.

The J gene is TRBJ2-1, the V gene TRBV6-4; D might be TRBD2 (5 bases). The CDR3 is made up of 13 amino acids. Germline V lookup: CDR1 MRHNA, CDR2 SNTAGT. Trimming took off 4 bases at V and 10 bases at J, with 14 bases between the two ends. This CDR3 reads CASSATTFGEQFF. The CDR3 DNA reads TGTGCCAGCAGTGCGACTACCTTCGGCGAGCAGTTCTTC.

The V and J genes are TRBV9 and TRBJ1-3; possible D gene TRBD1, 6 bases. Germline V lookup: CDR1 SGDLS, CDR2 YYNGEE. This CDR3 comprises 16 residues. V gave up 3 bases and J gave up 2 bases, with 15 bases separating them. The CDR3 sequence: CASSAAGTSTGNTIYF. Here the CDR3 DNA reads TGTGCCAGCAGCGCAGCCGGGACAAGCACTGGAAACACCATATATTTT.

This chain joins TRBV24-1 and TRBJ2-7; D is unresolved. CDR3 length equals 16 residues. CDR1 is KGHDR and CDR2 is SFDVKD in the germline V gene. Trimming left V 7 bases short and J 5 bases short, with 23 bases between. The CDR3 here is CATRGRLFAIKNEQYF. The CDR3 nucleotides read TGTGCCACCAGGGGAAGACTCTTCGCGATTAAAAACGAGCAGTACTTC.

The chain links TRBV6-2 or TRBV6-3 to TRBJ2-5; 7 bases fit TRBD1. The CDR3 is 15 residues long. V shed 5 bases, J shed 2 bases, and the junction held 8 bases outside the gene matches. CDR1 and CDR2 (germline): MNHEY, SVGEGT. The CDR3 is CASSGRDSLQETQYF. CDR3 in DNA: TGTGCCAGCAGTGGTCGGGACAGTTTACAAGAGACCCAGTACTTC.

The CDR3 reads CASSLTRVNTEAFF. CDR3 sequence (DNA): TGTGCCAGCAGTTTAACCAGGGTAAACACTGAAGCTTTCTTT. The J gene is TRBJ1-1, the V gene TRBV28; tentative D call: TRBD1 (5 bases). Trimming took 2 bases from V and 2 from J, leaving 9 bases between them. The CDR3 is 14 amino acids. CDR1 is MDHEN, CDR2 SYDVKM, per germline.

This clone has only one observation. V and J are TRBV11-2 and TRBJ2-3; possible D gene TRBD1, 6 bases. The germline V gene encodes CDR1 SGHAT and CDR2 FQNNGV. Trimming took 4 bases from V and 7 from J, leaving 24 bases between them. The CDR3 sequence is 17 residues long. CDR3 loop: CASSSPTTGIALYTQYF. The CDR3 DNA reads TGTGCCAGCAGCTCGCCGACCACAGGGATAGCGTTATATACGCAGTATTTT.

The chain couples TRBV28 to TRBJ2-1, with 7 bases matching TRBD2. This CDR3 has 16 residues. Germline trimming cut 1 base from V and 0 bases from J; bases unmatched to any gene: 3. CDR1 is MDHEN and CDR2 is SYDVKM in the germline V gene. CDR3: CASSLSGGGSYNEQFF. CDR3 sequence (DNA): TGTGCCAGCAGTTTATCCGGCGGGGGCTCCTACAATGAGCAGTTCTTC.

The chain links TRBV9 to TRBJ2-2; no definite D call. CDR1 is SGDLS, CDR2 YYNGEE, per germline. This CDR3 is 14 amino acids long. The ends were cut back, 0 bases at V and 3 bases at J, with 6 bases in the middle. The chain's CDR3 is CASSVGTHTGELFF. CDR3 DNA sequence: TGTGCCAGCAGCGTAGGGACCCACACCGGGGAGCTGTTTTTT. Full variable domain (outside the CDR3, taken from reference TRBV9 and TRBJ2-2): DSGVTQTPKHLITATGQRVTLRCSPRSGDLSVYWYQQSLDQGLQFLIQYYNGEERAKGNILERFSAQQFPDLHSELNLSSLELGDSALYFCASSVGTHTGELFFGEGSRLTVL.

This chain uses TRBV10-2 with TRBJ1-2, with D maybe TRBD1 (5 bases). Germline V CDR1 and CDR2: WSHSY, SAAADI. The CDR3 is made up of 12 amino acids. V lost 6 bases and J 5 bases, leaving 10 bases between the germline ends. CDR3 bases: TGCGCCAGCAGGGGGACGGGATATGGCTACACCTTC. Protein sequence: CASRGTGYGYTF.